This T cell receptor beta chain is drawn from a study of blood T cell repertoires in COVID-19. For the study at large: Nucleic acid was either cDNA or gDNA, and it came from T cells, B-cell-depleted T cells, or PBMCs.

Germline CDR1 and CDR2: SGHNT and YYREEE (reference sequence). J gave up 7 bases and V 1 base, and 7 bases lay outside the gene matches. The CDR3 length is 16 residues. In the original analysis: How many nucleated cells were present was estimated from reference gene primer amplification. Some clones are missing from TCRdb's copy, which holds only in-frame ones; the method was immunoSEQ multiplex PCR. D and trimming come from the DNA, and the V and J calls and clone size come from that table. The table records some 180,000 clones, roughly 90% of them present only once. J is TRBJ2-1 and V is TRBV5-4, with 11 bases identical to TRBD2. The specimen sequenced was peripheral blood. The origin of this receptor is a man aged 40-49 years with acute or convalescent COVID-19. The CDR3: CASSLIAASGGNEQFF. The CDR3 DNA reads as TGTGCCAGCAGCTTGATTGCGGCTAGCGGGGGGAATGAGCAGTTCTTC.